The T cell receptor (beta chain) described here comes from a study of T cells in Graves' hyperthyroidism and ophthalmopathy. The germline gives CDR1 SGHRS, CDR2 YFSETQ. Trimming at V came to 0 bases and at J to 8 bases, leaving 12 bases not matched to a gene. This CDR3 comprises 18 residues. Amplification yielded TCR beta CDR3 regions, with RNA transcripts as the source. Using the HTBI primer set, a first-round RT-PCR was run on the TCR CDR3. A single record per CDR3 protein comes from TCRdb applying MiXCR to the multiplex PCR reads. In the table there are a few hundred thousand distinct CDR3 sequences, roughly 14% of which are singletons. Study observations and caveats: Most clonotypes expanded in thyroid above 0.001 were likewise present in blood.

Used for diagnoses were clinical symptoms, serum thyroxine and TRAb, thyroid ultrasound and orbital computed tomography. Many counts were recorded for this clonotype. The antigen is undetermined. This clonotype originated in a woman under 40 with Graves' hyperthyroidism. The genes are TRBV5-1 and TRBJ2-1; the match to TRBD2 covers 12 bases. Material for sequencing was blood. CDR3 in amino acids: CASSLAGASGRAIDEQFF. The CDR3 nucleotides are TGCGCCAGCAGCTTGGCCGGGGCTAGCGGGAGGGCCATCGATGAGCAGTTCTTC.